The 32 T cell receptor beta chains below were found in one sample sequenced in a study of a mutant IDH1 vaccine in newly diagnosed glioma. Produced via immunoSEQ multiplex PCR; TCRdb's table is partial and in-frame only. The sample contains approximately 79,000 clones, approximately 89% of which appear only once. The time point is: week 23, last vaccination. The study gave 300 ug of mutant IDH1 20-mer peptide per vaccine dose, with topical imiquimod. Their recognized antigens are unknown. This specimen was PBMCs, taken from a glioma patient whose treatment included an IDH1 peptide vaccine. Receptors originate from a woman between 50 and 59 years old with glioma.

The rearrangement links TRBV5-1 to TRBJ2-1; D not certain. This CDR3 region has 13 residues. The V gene's germline CDR1 is SGHRS and CDR2 YFSETQ. The V and J ends lost 2 bases and 5 bases respectively, with 8 bases between them. The CDR3 region has the DNA TGCGCCAGCAGCTTAACAACCGACAATGAGCAGTTCTTC. Translating gives CASSLTTDNEQFF. Full variable domain (remainder filled in from reference TRBV5-1 and TRBJ2-1): KAGVTQTPRYLIKTRGQQVTLSCSPISGHRSVSWYQQTPGQGLQFLFEYFSETQRNKGNFPGRFSGRQFSNSRSEMNVSTLELGDSALYLCASSLTTDNEQFFGPGTRLTVL.

The chain employs TRBV10-3 and TRBJ1-5; weak D call: TRBD1 (6 bases). The V gene lost 6 bases and the J gene lost 3 bases, with 12 bases spanning the gap. CDR1 is ENHRY and CDR2 is SYGVKD in the germline V gene. The length of the CDR3 is 14 residues. CDR3 residues: CAIREQGINQPQHF. In nucleotides, the CDR3 is TGTGCCATCAGAGAACAGGGCATCAATCAGCCCCAGCATTTT.

This clone was counted a few times. The chain couples TRBV20-1 to TRBJ2-1; D could derive from TRBD1 or TRBD2 (5 bases each). CDR1 is DFQATT and CDR2 is SNEGSKA in the germline V gene (reference sequence). V shed 2 bases and J shed 9 bases, with 8 bases lying between them. The CDR3 loop spans 11 amino acids. CDR3 nucleotides: TGCAGTGCTAGACGGGGCAGTGAGCAGTTCTTC. This translates into CSARRGSEQFF.

The CDR3 DNA sequence: TGTGCCAGCAGCTTAGAACCCCAAGAGACCCAGTACTTC. Its protein product is CASSLEPQETQYF. The chain carries TRBV11-2 and TRBJ2-5; D call uncertain. CDR1 is SGHAT, CDR2 FQNNGV, per germline. The length of the CDR3 is 13 residues. Trimming pared 0 bases from V and 1 base from J, leaving 3 bases between.

The CDR3 loop is CASSSKGAAEQFF. The CDR3 DNA reads as TGTGCCAGCAGCTCAAAAGGGGCGGCTGAGCAGTTCTTC. The chain combines TRBV11-2 with TRBJ2-1, with D perhaps TRBD1 (5 bases). CDR1 and CDR2 (germline): SGHAT, FQNNGV. The CDR3 is 13 residues long. Trimming removed 4 bases from V and 9 bases from J, with 13 bases in between. The full variable domain, rest sourced from reference TRBV11-2 and TRBJ2-1, is EAGVAQSPRYKIIEKRQSVAFWCNPISGHATLYWYQQILGQGPKLLIQFQNNGVVDDSQLPKDRFSAERLKGVDSTLKIQPAKLEDSAVYLCASSSKGAAEQFFGPGTRLTVL.

The chain carries TRBV18 and TRBJ2-7; TRBD2 agrees at 12 bases. There are 14 residues in the CDR3. Trimming at V came to 3 bases and at J to 4 bases, leaving 1 base not matched to a gene. The V gene's germline CDR1 is KGHSH and CDR2 LQKENI. The CDR3 reads CASSPTSGSYEQYF. The DNA for the CDR3 is TGTGCCAGCTCACCGACTAGCGGGAGTTACGAGCAGTACTTC.

This chain connects TRBV5-1 to TRBJ1-2; TRBD1 matches 7 bases. The J segment lost 8 bases and the V segment lost 4 bases, leaving 5 bases of the junction unmatched. Germline V gene lookup returns CDR1 SGHRS and CDR2 YFSETQ. CDR3 length: 12 amino acids. CDR3 bases: TGCGCCAGCAGCCTGAGACAGGGCGGCTACACCTTC. It specifies CASSLRQGGYTF. The entire variable domain, with the rest obtained from reference TRBV5-1 and TRBJ1-2, is as follows: KAGVTQTPRYLIKTRGQQVTLSCSPISGHRSVSWYQQTPGQGLQFLFEYFSETQRNKGNFPGRFSGRQFSNSRSEMNVSTLELGDSALYLCASSLRQGGYTFGSGTRLTVV.

This rearrangement joins TRBV5-1 to TRBJ2-5, with 8 bases fitting TRBD2. CDR1 and CDR2 from the germline V gene are SGHRS and YFSETQ. V was clipped by 0 bases and J by 4 bases; unmatched bases: 5. The CDR3 is made up of 15 amino acids. This CDR3 is CASSLGSGRLETQYF. The DNA of the CDR3 is TGCGCCAGCAGCTTGGGGAGCGGGAGACTAGAGACCCAGTACTTC. Filled out from reference TRBV5-1 and TRBJ2-5, the complete variable domain reads KAGVTQTPRYLIKTRGQQVTLSCSPISGHRSVSWYQQTPGQGLQFLFEYFSETQRNKGNFPGRFSGRQFSNSRSEMNVSTLELGDSALYLCASSLGSGRLETQYFGPGTRLLVL.

The chain employs TRBV30 and TRBJ1-5; D is undetermined. CDR1 and CDR2 from the germline V gene are GTSNPN and SVGIG (reference sequence). Trimming removed 3 bases at V and 0 bases at J, with 9 bases between. The CDR3 covers 14 residues. CDR3 sequence reads: CAWSTYYSNQPQHF. The CDR3, as DNA: TGTGCCTGGAGCACCTACTATAGCAATCAGCCCCAGCATTTT.

The chain carries TRBV13 and TRBJ2-1; D remains unclear. This CDR3 has 12 residues. In germline, CDR1 is PRHDT, CDR2 FYEKMQ (reference sequence). V lost 5 bases and J 9 bases, leaving 11 bases between the germline ends. The CDR3 is CASSPNRAEQFF. DNA for the CDR3: TGTGCCAGCAGCCCGAACAGAGCTGAGCAGTTCTTC.

This clone was recorded only once. The chain carries TRBV7-9 and TRBJ2-3; 13 bases align to TRBD2. The V gene end was trimmed by 1 base and the J gene end by 3 bases; junction bases not matched to a gene: 4. In germline, CDR1 is SEHNR, CDR2 FQNEAQ (reference sequence). The length of the CDR3 is 17 residues. The CDR3 DNA follows: TGTGCCAGCAGCTTAGGGACTAGCGGGAGCTGGACAGATACGCAGTATTTT. This codes for CASSLGTSGSWTDTQYF. Using reference TRBV7-9 and TRBJ2-3 for the parts outside the CDR3, the full variable domain is DTGVSQNPRHKITKRGQNVTFRCDPISEHNRLYWYRQTLGQGPEFLTYFQNEAQLEKSRLLSDRFSAERPKGSFSTLEIQRTEQGDSAMYLCASSLGTSGSWTDTQYFGPGTRLTVL.

This chain uses TRBV7-6 with TRBJ2-7; possibly TRBD2 for D (5 bases). The CDR3 is made up of 15 amino acids. The V gene lost 0 bases and the J gene lost 2 bases, with 11 bases spanning the gap. Germline CDR1 is SGHVS and CDR2 is FNYEAQ. The CDR3 region has the DNA TGTGCCAGCAGCTTAGCCCTCCGGGGTACCTACGAGCAGTACTTC. Translation: CASSLALRGTYEQYF.

This chain links TRBV28 with TRBJ2-1; 9 nucleotides match TRBD2. Germline V gives CDR1 MDHEN, CDR2 SYDVKM. V lost 4 bases to trimming and J lost 6 bases; unmatched junction nucleotides: 10. The CDR3 extends over 16 amino acids. The CDR3 protein is CASSSRFARGGNEQFF. The CDR3 bases are TGTGCCAGCAGTTCCCGATTTGCGCGGGGGGGCAATGAGCAGTTCTTC.

The table lists this clone with a count of one. Its ends do not fully match the called genes, so a read error is possible. The V gene is TRBV11-3, the J gene TRBJ2-7; D unclear. This CDR3 spans 13 amino acids. CDR1 is SGHNT and CDR2 is YENEEA in the germline V gene. CDR3 DNA sequence: TGTGCCGGCAGCTTAGGAGAAGGGTACGAGCAGTACTTC. Translating it yields CAGSLGEGYEQYF.

Notes on this clone: Other DNA sequences in the same sample also yield this CDR3. J is TRBJ2-2 and V is TRBV30; D is undetermined. Germline V CDR1 and CDR2: GTSNPN, SVGIG (reference sequence). Trimming pared 0 bases from V and 7 bases from J, leaving 3 bases between. This CDR3 contains 11 residues. The CDR3, as DNA: TGTGCCTGGAGTGTAGGCGGGGAGCTGTTTTTT. Its translation: CAWSVGGELFF.

The chain recombines TRBV19 with TRBJ2-1; 11 bases match TRBD2. J was trimmed by 3 bases and V by 4 bases; bases with no gene match: 5. CDR3 length equals 16 residues. The germline CDR1 and CDR2 sequences are LNHDA and SQIVND (reference sequence). CDR3 sequence: CASSTLTSGSYNEQFF. The CDR3, as DNA: TGTGCCAGTAGTACACTAACTAGCGGGAGCTACAATGAGCAGTTCTTC.

The chain has TRBV28 and TRBJ1-4, with 10 bases lining up with TRBD1. The CDR3 has 17 amino acids. In germline, CDR1 is MDHEN, CDR2 SYDVKM. The trim removed 4 bases at V and 8 bases at J, leaving 13 bases unmatched. In DNA form, the CDR3 reads TGTGCCAGCAGTTCCATTCTGTTGACAGGGGGCGGCGAAAAACTGTTTTTT. Encoded protein: CASSSILLTGGGEKLFF.

This chain uses TRBV5-1 with TRBJ2-2; the match to TRBD2 covers 14 bases. Germline V CDR1 and CDR2: SGHRS, YFSETQ. The CDR3 sequence is 16 residues long. V lost 4 bases and J lost 2; bases outside the gene matches: 1. For the CDR3, the DNA is TGCGCCAGCAGCGGACTAGCGGGAGGCAACACCGGGGAGCTGTTTTTT. This sequence encodes CASSGLAGGNTGELFF.

This clone was observed once. The rearrangement links TRBV6-6 to TRBJ1-1; 7 bases align to TRBD1. Losses at the gene ends were 6 bases for V and 1 base for J; bases not matched to a gene: 8. The CDR3 consists of 15 residues. Germline V CDR1 and CDR2: MNHNY, SVGAGI (reference sequence). CDR3 sequence (DNA): TGTGCCAGCAGCAGCTGGGACAGAGCGAACACTGAAGCTTTCTTT. It codes for CASSSWDRANTEAFF.

The CDR3 region is CASSTQGARNTEAFF. The DNA of the CDR3 is TGTGCCAGTAGTACGCAGGGGGCGCGCAACACTGAAGCTTTCTTT. The V call is TRBV19, the J call TRBJ1-1, with 8 bases aligning to TRBD1. J lost 2 bases, V lost 4 bases, and 6 bases had no gene match. The CDR3 loop spans 15 amino acids. Germline assignment: CDR1 LNHDA and CDR2 SQIVND (reference sequence).

This chain joins TRBV30 and TRBJ2-1; D may be TRBD1 (7 bases). CDR3 length equals 14 residues. The germline V gene encodes CDR1 GTSNPN and CDR2 SVGIG (reference sequence). Trimming cost V 3 bases and J 8 bases, with 17 bases left between them. Here the CDR3 DNA reads TGTGCCTGGAGCCGACAGGGACGGGAGTATGAGCAGTTCTTC. Its protein is CAWSRQGREYEQFF. The variable domain in full, with the rest retrieved from reference TRBV30 and TRBJ2-1, is SQTIHQWPATLVQPVGSPLSLECTVEGTSNPNLYWYRQAAGRGLQLLFYSVGIGQISSEVPQNLSASRPQDRQFILSSKKLLLSDSGFYLCAWSRQGREYEQFFGPGTRLTVL.

This clone appeared once. The rearrangement uses TRBV4-1 and TRBJ1-3; tentative D call: TRBD1 (6 bases). Trimming removed 0 bases at V and 9 bases at J, with 21 bases between. There are 17 residues in the CDR3. Germline CDR1 and CDR2: MGHRA and YSYEKL. In nucleotides, the CDR3 is TGCGCCAGCAGCCAAGAGGAACGGGGGGGGCGGATAGGCACCATATATTTT. Translated, it gives CASSQEERGGRIGTIYF.

This chain connects TRBV28 to TRBJ2-3; maybe TRBD1 (5 bases). The CDR3 runs to 15 residues. With 1 base removed from V and 0 bases from J, the gap between germline ends came to 8 bases. Germline values: CDR1 MDHEN, CDR2 SYDVKM. The DNA of the CDR3 is TGTGCCAGCAGTTTATCCCGACAGAGCACAGATACGCAGTATTTT. Amino acids: CASSLSRQSTDTQYF.

J is TRBJ2-2 and V is TRBV6-5, with a possible D match to TRBD2 (6 bases). Germline assignment: CDR1 MNHEY and CDR2 SVGAGI. The CDR3 loop spans 14 amino acids. Trimming removed 5 bases from V and 5 bases from J, with 12 bases in between. The CDR3 loop reads CASSPRRGTGELFF. Written as DNA, the CDR3 is TGTGCCAGCAGTCCGAGGCGGGGTACCGGGGAGCTGTTTTTT.

The chain combines TRBV21-1 with TRBJ2-1. TRBV21-1 is termed a pseudogene. This CDR3 comprises 15 residues. CDR3 nucleotide sequence: TGTGCCAGCAGCCCACCCGGGACCCCTTCGGGTGAGCAGTTCTTC. This sequence encodes CASSPPGTPSGEQFF.

The chain recombines TRBV9 with TRBJ1-2, with D unresolved. Trimming shortened V by 4 bases and J by 3 bases, and 13 bases separated the two germline ends. Germline V gene lookup returns CDR1 SGDLS and CDR2 YYNGEE. The CDR3 totals 14 residues. The CDR3 here is CASSTGPTDYGYTF. CDR3 bases: TGTGCCAGCAGCACCGGCCCGACGGACTATGGCTACACCTTC.

The gene calls are TRBV21-1 and TRBJ1-5. TRBV21-1 is designated a pseudogene. The CDR3 is 12 amino acids. This CDR3 reads CASRVSNQPQHF. CDR3 nucleotide sequence: TGTGCCAGCAGGGTAAGCAATCAGCCCCAGCATTTT.

The chain couples TRBV28 to TRBJ2-7, with D possibly TRBD1 on 6 matching bases. Trimming removed 8 bases from V and 6 bases from J, with 20 bases in between. CDR3 length: 14 residues. Germline CDR1 reads MDHEN; CDR2 reads SYDVKM. The CDR3 DNA is TGTGCCAGCTCACCCCCGGCAGGGGACGGCGAGCAGTACTTC. Amino acid sequence: CASSPPAGDGEQYF.

The chain joins TRBV28 to TRBJ1-2, with a tentative D call TRBD1 (5 bases). The CDR3 contains 11 residues. Germline CDR1 MDHEN, CDR2 SYDVKM. V was cut by 7 bases and J by 8 bases, with 11 bases left in between. This CDR3 reads CASNVGGGYTF. The CDR3 DNA reads TGTGCCAGCAACGTTGGGGGGGGCTACACCTTC.

This rearrangement joins TRBV27 to TRBJ1-1, with D possibly TRBD1 on 6 matching bases. The CDR3 length is 15 residues. CDR1 MNHEY and CDR2 SMNVEV come from the germline V gene (reference sequence). Trimming pared 2 bases from V and 4 bases from J, leaving 14 bases between. The DNA for the CDR3 is TGTGCCAGCAGTTTAGAACAGGGTTATAGCACTGAAGCTTTCTTT. Translating it yields CASSLEQGYSTEAFF.

The chain carries TRBV2 and TRBJ2-1, with 7 nucleotides matching TRBD2. The CDR3 extends over 15 amino acids. Germline loops: CDR1 SNHLY, CDR2 FYNNEI. Germline trimming cut 8 bases from V and 1 base from J; bases unmatched to any gene: 8. The CDR3 coding sequence is TGTGCCAGCTGCCTCGGGGGGAGATCCTACAATGAGCAGTTCTTC. The encoded protein is CASCLGGRSYNEQFF.

The chain uses TRBV5-5 and TRBJ2-7; no reliable D call. Germline V lookup: CDR1 SGHKS, CDR2 YYEKEE (reference sequence). V was clipped by 0 bases and J by 1 base, with 8 bases between them. The CDR3 length is 14 residues. The DNA for the CDR3 is TGTGCCAGCAGCTTGGGGACGGTTTCCTACGAGCAGTACTTC. Translated: CASSLGTVSYEQYF. The variable domain in full, completed from reference TRBV5-5 and TRBJ2-7, reads DAGVTQSPTHLIKTRGQQVTLRCSPISGHKSVSWYQQVLGQGPQFIFQYYEKEERGRGNFPDRFSARQFPNYSSELNVNALLLGDSALYLCASSLGTVSYEQYFGPGTRLTVT.